This T cell receptor beta chain originates from a study of blood T cell repertoires in COVID-19 (dated by TCRdb to the early 2020s). Describing the broader study: The collaborator samples originated in the United States, Italy and Spain and spanned the acute and convalescent phases of COVID-19. The prospective study material was composed of cDNA or gDNA derived from T cells, B-cell-depleted T cells, or PBMCs. A de-identified subject ID, COVID-19 status, age in years and sex were almost always included in the sample metadata. HLA class I and class II types, where available, came from metadata supplied by the sample provider rather than from assay-based typing. The samples were drawn from two sources: the first 160 participants of the ongoing ImmuneRACE study, and some 1,300 subjects contributed by 6 global collaborators. A freely available public database, intended as a resource for researchers studying the immune response to SARS-CoV-2, is where the repertoires were released. Deeply sampled blood TCRbeta repertoires from subjects exposed to, actively infected with, or recovered from COVID-19 were included in the dataset.

The full study reports these points: Clinical and demographic metadata were provided uncurated, with the amount varying by source and participant.

The immunoSEQ Assay, a bias-controlled multiplex PCR, was used to amplify TCRbeta CDR3 regions from genomic DNA. On the authors' methods: The number of nucleated cells in each sample was estimated by amplification of reference gene primers within the assay. To quantify the absolute abundance of each unique TCRbeta CDR3 rearrangement, sequence reads were collapsed and filtered. For each sample, productive Simpson clonality was calculated as the square root of Simpson's diversity index across productive rearrangements. The table comes from immuneACCESS by way of TCRdb, which keeps in-frame sequences with V and J called. Part of the clones is missing from these tables; in studies checked, under half for an unresolved V gene and the rest for unknown reasons. That table furnishes V, J and clone size, whereas the DNA furnished D and trimming. Counted in this sample were 200,000 to 250,000 clones; about 83% of them appeared once. Jointly, the top ten make up 5.5% to 7.5% of the sample.

Turning to this clone: The clone's antigen remains unknown. Base qualities are not recorded, but no much larger clone differs from it by a single base.

V is shortened by 7 bases, J by 7 bases, and the region joining them spans 20 bases. The CDR3 sequence holds 16 residues, the cysteine and phenylalanine included. Here the CDR3 DNA is all that survives: 48 bases in frame from base 1. Sequences LNHDA (CDR1) and SQIVND (CDR2) are obtained from the germline V gene (reference sequence). Participants in the prospective study were aged 18 to 89 years, lived in about two dozen United States geographic areas, and enrolled through a virtual design. Cohort assignment in the prospective study relied on participant-reported clinical history from a screening survey and a study questionnaire. Recovered participants in ImmuneRACE Cohort 3 were defined as having two consecutive negative NP/OP PCR tests, clearance from a healthcare professional, or resolution of symptoms. In the prospective study, whole blood, serum and a nasopharyngeal or oropharyngeal swab were collected from each participant by mobile phlebotomists. Participants in the prospective study had the option to provide additional blood draws and questionnaires over a roughly two-month period. Before DNA extraction, blood samples from the prospective study were shipped at room temperature or frozen.

The rearranged chain carries TRBV19 and TRBJ2-6; TRBD1 is perhaps the D gene, given 6 matching bases. Sequencing input: PBMCs or T cells enriched from blood (not recorded which). This TCR was sampled from a woman aged 40 to 50 who had recovered from COVID-19. The nucleotide sequence is TGTGCCAGTAAACAGGGCCCCCACTCTGCCGCCAACGTCCTGACTTTC. Translated, it gives CASKQGPHSAANVLTF.